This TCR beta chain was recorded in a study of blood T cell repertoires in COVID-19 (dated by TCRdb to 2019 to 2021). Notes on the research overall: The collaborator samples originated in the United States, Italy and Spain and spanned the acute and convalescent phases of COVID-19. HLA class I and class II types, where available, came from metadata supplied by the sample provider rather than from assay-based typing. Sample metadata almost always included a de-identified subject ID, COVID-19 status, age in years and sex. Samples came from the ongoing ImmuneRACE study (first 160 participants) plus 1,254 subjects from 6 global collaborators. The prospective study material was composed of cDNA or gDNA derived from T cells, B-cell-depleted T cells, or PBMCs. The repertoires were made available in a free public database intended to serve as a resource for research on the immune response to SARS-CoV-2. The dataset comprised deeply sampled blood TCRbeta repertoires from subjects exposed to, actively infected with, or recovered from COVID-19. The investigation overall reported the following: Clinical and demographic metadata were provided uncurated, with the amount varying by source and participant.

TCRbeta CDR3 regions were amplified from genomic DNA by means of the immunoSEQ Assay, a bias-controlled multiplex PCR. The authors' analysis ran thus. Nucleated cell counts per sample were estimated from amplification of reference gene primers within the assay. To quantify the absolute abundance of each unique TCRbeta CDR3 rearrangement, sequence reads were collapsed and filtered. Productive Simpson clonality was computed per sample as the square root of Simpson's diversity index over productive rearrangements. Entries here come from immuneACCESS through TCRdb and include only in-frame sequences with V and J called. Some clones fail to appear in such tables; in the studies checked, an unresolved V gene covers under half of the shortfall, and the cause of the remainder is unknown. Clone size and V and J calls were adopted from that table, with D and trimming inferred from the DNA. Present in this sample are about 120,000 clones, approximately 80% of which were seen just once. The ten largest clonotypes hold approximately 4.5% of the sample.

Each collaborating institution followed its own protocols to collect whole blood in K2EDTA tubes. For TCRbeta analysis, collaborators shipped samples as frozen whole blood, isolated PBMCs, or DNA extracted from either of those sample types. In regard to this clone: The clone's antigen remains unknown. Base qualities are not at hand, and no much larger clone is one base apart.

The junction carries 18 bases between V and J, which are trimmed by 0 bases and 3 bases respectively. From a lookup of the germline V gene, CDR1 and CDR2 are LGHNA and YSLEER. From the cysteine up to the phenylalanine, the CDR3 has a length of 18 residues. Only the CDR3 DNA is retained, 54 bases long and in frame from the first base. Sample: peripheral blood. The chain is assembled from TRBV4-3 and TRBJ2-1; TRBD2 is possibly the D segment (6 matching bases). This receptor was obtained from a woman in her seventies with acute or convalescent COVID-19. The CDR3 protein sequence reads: CASSQDHGTRTLYNEQFF. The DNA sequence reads TGCGCCAGCAGCCAAGATCACGGGACTCGCACACTCTACAATGAGCAGTTCTTC.